This TCR beta chain comes out of a study of T-cell memory formation after mild COVID-19. 5'RACE, which relied on constant-segment primers, yielded TCR alpha and TCR beta cDNA libraries carrying sample barcodes and UMIs. TCRdb re-derived calls from the 5' RACE reads in MiXCR, one entry per CDR3 protein. Of around 370,000 distinct CDR3 sequences in the sample, approximately 21% are singletons; the top ten hold around 13%. This clonotype was seen a few times. Its antigen is unidentified. Study-wide results and limits: There were some responding clones in pre-infection memory, which suggested that cross-reactive memory had joined. Contracting CD4+ clones lay largely in CM and EM, with CD8+ ones residing in EMRA.

Deletions cut 3 bases from V and 8 bases from J, with 13 bases between. The CDR3 length is 13 residues. The sample comprised PBMCs or a T cell subset sorted from them (not recorded which). The TCR sequence derives from an adult woman who had mild COVID-19 (a few samples of this study predate the infection). Cell type and time point are not known. The chain employs TRBV12-3 or TRBV12-4 and TRBJ1-2; a weak D match, TRBD1 (6 bases). In nucleotides, the CDR3 is TGTGCCAGCAGTTTTAGGGCAGGGGTCGGCTACACCTTC. Translated, it gives CASSFRAGVGYTF.